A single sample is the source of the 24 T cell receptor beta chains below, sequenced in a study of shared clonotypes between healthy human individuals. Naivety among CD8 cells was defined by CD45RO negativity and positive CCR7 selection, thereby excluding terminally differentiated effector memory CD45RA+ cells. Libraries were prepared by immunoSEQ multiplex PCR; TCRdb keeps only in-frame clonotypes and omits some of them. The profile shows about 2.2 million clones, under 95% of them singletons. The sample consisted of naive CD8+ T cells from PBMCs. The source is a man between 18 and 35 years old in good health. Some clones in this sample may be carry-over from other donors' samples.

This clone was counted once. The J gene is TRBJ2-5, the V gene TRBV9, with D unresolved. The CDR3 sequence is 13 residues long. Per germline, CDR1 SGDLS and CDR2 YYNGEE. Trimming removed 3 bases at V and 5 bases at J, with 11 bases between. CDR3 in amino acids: CASSDDRIETQYF. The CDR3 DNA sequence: TGTGCCAGCAGCGACGATCGAATTGAGACCCAGTACTTC. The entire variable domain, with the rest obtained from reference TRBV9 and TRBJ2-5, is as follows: DSGVTQTPKHLITATGQRVTLRCSPRSGDLSVYWYQQSLDQGLQFLIQYYNGEERAKGNILERFSAQQFPDLHSELNLSSLELGDSALYFCASSDDRIETQYFGPGTRLLVL.

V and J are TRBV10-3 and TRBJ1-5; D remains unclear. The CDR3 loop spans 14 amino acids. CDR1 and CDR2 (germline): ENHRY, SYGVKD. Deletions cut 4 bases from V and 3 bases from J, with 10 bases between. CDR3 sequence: CAISGYSHNQPQHF. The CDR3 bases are TGTGCCATCAGTGGATATTCTCACAATCAGCCCCAGCATTTT.

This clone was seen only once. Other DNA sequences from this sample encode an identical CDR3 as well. CDR3 bases: TGCGCCAGCAGGCCTAGCGGCTCCTACGAGCAGTACTTC. Protein sequence: CASRPSGSYEQYF. This chain joins TRBV5-1 and TRBJ2-7; 7 nucleotides match TRBD2. Germline trimming cut 5 bases from V and 0 bases from J; bases unmatched to any gene: 2. The CDR3 extends over 13 amino acids. The germline V gene encodes CDR1 SGHRS and CDR2 YFSETQ.

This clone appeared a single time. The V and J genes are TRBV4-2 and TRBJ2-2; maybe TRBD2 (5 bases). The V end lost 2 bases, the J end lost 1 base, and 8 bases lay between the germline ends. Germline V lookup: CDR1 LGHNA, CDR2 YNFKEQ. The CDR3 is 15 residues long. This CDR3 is CASSQLRGNTGELFF. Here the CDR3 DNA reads TGTGCCAGCAGCCAACTCCGGGGGAACACCGGGGAGCTGTTTTTT.

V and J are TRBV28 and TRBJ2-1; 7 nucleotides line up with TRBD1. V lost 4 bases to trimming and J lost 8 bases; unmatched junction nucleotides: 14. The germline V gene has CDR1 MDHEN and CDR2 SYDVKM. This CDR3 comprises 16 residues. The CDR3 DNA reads TGTGCCAGCAGTTCCCTTAGGGGGCGGGTGGGAGATGAGCAGTTCTTC. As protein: CASSSLRGRVGDEQFF.

The CDR3 loop reads CSVRPLGVAFF. The CDR3 DNA follows: TGCAGCGTGCGGCCTCTGGGGGTAGCTTTCTTT. The rearrangement uses TRBV29-1 and TRBJ1-1, with a weak D call TRBD1 (5 bases). This CDR3 contains 11 residues. With 6 bases removed from V and 10 bases from J, the gap between germline ends came to 15 bases. Germline loops: CDR1 SQVTM, CDR2 ANQGSEA.

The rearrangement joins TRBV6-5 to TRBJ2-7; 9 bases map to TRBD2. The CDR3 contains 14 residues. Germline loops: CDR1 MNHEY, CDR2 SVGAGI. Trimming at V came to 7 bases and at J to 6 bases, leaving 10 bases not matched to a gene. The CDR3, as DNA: TGTGCCAGCACCCCTCGCGGGAGGGCCTCCGAGCAGTACTTC. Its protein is CASTPRGRASEQYF.

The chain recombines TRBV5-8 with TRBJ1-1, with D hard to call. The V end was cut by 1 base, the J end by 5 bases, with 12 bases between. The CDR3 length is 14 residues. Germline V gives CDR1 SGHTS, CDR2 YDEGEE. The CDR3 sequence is CASSLTHRGTEAFF. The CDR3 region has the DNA TGTGCCAGCAGCTTGACACACCGAGGGACTGAAGCTTTCTTT. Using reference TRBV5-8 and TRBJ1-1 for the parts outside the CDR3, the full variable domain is EAGVTQSPTHLIKTRGQQATLRCSPISGHTSVYWYQQALGLGLQFLLWYDEGEERNRGNFPPRFSGRQFPNYSSELNVNALELEDSALYLCASSLTHRGTEAFFGQGTRLTVV.

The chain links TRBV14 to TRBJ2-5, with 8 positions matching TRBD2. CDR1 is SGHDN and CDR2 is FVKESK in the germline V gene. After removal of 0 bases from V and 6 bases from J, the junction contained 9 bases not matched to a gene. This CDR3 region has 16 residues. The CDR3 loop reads CASSQDPGLVLKTQYF. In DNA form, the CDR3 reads TGTGCCAGCAGCCAAGATCCGGGACTAGTTTTGAAGACCCAGTACTTC.

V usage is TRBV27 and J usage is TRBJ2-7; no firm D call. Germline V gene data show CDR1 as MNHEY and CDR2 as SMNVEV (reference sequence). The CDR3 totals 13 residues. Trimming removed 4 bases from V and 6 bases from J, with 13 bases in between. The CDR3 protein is CASSWPRPGEQYF. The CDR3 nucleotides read TGTGCCAGCAGTTGGCCTAGACCCGGCGAGCAGTACTTC.

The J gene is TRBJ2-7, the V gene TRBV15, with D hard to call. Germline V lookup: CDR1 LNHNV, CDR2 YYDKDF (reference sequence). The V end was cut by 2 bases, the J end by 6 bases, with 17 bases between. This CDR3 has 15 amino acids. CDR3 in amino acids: CATSRYMAMASEQYF. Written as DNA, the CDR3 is TGTGCCACCAGCAGATATATGGCTATGGCGAGCGAGCAGTACTTC.

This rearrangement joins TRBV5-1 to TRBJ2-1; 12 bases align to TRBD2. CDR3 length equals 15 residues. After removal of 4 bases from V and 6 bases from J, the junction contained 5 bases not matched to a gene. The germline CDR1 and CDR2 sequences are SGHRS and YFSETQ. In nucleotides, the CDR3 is TGCGCCAGCAGCCCCCTAGCGGGAGGGGGCAATGAGCAGTTCTTC. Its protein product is CASSPLAGGGNEQFF. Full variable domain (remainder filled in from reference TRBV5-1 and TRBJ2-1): KAGVTQTPRYLIKTRGQQVTLSCSPISGHRSVSWYQQTPGQGLQFLFEYFSETQRNKGNFPGRFSGRQFSNSRSEMNVSTLELGDSALYLCASSPLAGGGNEQFFGPGTRLTVL.

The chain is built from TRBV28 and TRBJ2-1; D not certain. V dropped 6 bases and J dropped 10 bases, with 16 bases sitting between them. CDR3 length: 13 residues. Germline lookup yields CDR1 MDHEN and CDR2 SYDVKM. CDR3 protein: CASSPRTLGEQFF. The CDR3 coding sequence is TGTGCCAGCAGCCCCCGAACCTTGGGCGAGCAGTTCTTC.

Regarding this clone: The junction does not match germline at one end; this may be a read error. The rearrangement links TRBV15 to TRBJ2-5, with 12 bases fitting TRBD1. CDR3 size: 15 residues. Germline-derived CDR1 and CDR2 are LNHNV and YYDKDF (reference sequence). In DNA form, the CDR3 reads TGTGCCACCAGCAGCGTGCGGGACAGGGGGCATGAAGGGGACTTC. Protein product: CATSSVRDRGHEGDF.

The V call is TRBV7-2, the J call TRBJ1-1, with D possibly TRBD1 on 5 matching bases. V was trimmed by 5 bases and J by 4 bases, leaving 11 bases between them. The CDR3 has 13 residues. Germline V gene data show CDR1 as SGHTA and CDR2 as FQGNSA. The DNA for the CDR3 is TGTGCCAGCAGCCCGGGGCCTGGCACTGAAGCTTTCTTT. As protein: CASSPGPGTEAFF.

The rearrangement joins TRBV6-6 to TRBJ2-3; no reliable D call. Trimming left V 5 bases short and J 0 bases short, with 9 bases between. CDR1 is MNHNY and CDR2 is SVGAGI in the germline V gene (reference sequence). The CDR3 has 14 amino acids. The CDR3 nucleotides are TGTGCCAGCAGTCCCACAGTTAGCACAGATACGCAGTATTTT. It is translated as CASSPTVSTDTQYF.

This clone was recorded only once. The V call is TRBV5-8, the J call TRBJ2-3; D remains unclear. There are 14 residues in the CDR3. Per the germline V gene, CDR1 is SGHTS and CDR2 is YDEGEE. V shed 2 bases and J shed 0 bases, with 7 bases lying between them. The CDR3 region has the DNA TGTGCCAGCAGCTTCCGGATAAGCACAGATACGCAGTATTTT. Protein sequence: CASSFRISTDTQYF.

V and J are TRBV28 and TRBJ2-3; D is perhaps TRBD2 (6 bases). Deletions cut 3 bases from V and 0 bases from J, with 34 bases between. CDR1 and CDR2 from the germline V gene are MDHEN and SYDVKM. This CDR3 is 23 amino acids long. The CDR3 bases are TGTGCCAGCAGTTTTCAATTTTTCGATTCTAGCGAAGGATCGCGACCCAGCACAGATACGCAGTATTTT. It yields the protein CASSFQFFDSSEGSRPSTDTQYF. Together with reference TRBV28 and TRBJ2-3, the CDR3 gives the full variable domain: DVKVTQSSRYLVKRTGEKVFLECVQDMDHENMFWYRQDPGLGLRLIYFSYDVKMKEKGDIPEGYSVSREKKERFSLILESASTNQTSMYLCASSFQFFDSSEGSRPSTDTQYFGPGTRLTVL.

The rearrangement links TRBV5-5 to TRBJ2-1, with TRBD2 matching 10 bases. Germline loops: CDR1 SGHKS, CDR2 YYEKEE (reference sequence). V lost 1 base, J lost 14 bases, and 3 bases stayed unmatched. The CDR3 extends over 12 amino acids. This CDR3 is CASSLTSGTEFF. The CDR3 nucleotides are TGTGCCAGCAGCTTGACTAGCGGGACGGAGTTCTTC.

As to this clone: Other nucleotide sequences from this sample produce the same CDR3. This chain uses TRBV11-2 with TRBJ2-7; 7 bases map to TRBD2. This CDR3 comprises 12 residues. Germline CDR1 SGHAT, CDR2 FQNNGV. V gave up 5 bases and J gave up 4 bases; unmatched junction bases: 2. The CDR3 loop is CASSPGGYEQYF. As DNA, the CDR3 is TGTGCCAGCAGCCCGGGGGGATACGAGCAGTACTTC.

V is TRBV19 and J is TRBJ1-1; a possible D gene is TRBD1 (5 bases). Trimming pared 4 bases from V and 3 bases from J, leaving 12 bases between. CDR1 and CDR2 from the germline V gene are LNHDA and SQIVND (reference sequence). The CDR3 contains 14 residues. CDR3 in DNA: TGTGCCAGTAGTACAGGGCCGCGGGACACTGAAGCTTTCTTT. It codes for CASSTGPRDTEAFF.

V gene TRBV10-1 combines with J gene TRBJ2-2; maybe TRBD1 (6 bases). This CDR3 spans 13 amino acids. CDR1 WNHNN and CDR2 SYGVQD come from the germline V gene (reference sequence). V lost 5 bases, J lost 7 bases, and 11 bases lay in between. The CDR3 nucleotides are TGCGCCAGCAGTAACAGGGACGACGGGGAGCTGTTTTTT. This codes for CASSNRDDGELFF.

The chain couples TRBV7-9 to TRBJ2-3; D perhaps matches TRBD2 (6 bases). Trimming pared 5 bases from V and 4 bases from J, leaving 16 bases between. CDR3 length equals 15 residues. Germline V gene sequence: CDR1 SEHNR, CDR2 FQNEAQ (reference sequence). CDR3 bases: TGTGCCAGCAGCCATCGGGACTCCCCCGCAGATACGCAGTATTTT. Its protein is CASSHRDSPADTQYF.

CDR3 loop: CASSGTGQGQPQHF. The CDR3 DNA reads as TGTGCCAGCAGCGGGACAGGGCAGGGTCAGCCCCAGCATTTT. The gene calls are TRBV16 and TRBJ1-5; 9 bases are shared with TRBD1. The CDR3 consists of 14 residues. With 5 bases clipped from V and 6 bases from J, the junction kept 5 bases outside the gene matches. The germline CDR1 and CDR2 sequences are KGHSY and FQNENV. The whole variable domain, filled in from reference TRBV16 and TRBJ1-5, reads GEEVAQTPKHLVRGEGQKAKLYCAPIKGHSYVFWYQQVLKNEFKFLISFQNENVFDETGMPKERFSAKCLPNSPCSLEIQATKLEDSAVYFCASSGTGQGQPQHFGDGTRLSIL.